Included here is one T cell receptor beta chain sequence, with context. This record comes from a study of blood T cell repertoires in COVID-19. The ends lost 5 bases at V and 3 bases at J; junction bases unmatched: 9. The CDR3 contains 16 residues. The V gene's germline CDR1 is SGHVS and CDR2 FQNEAQ. The study recruited people aged about 18 to 89 years across approximately 25 US areas. Participant-given clinical history determined each cohort assignment. People in the exposed group encountered a COVID-19 case within 2 weeks before entering the study. As processed by the authors: Estimated nucleated cell counts came from reference gene primer amplification. This table comes from immunoSEQ multiplex PCR, and its TCRdb copy is limited to in-frame clones, with some not included. V, J and clone size derive from that table, while D and trimming were established from the DNA sequence. The sample includes 350,000 or so clones, roughly 90% seen only once; the top ten take over 1%.

The source is a woman aged 30 to 39 who had been exposed to COVID-19. The material sequenced was PBMCs or T cells enriched from blood (not recorded which). The chain couples TRBV7-8 to TRBJ2-7, with 11 bases that match TRBD2. CDR3 amino acids: CASSLRVSGGDYEQYF. The CDR3 nucleotides are TGTGCCAGCAGCCTAAGGGTTAGCGGGGGGGACTACGAGCAGTACTTC. Based on the CDR3 plus reference TRBV7-8 and TRBJ2-7, the full variable domain is GAGVSQSPRYKVAKRGQDVALRCDPISGHVSLFWYQQALGQGPEFLTYFQNEAQLDKSGLPSDRFFAERPEGSVSTLKIQRTQQEDSAVYLCASSLRVSGGDYEQYFGPGTRLTVT.